The 14 T cell receptor beta chains presented below share a single source sample, sequenced in a study of control samples from healthy donors and cancer patients (dated by TCRdb to about 2020). Library construction relied on the immunoSEQ multiplex PCR assay. Not all clones reach the TCRdb copy of this immuneACCESS table, which keeps in-frame sequences only. Checked studies attribute under half of the gap to unresolved V genes and leave the rest unexplained. A total of tens of thousands of clones appear in this sample, around 87% of them only once. 20% of the sample is taken by the ten largest. Sequencing input: blood. These receptors were obtained from a man aged 50-60 years in good health.

The rearrangement links TRBV4-1 to TRBJ2-5; perhaps TRBD1 as D (6 bases). The germline V gene encodes CDR1 MGHRA and CDR2 YSYEKL. CDR3 length equals 14 residues. Trimming left V 0 bases short and J 14 bases short, with 19 bases between. The CDR3, as DNA: TGCGCCAGCAGCCAAGATTTCCCAACAGGGCCCCCTTACTTC. Residues: CASSQDFPTGPPYF.

J is TRBJ1-5 and V is TRBV23-1; D is uncertain. TRBV23-1 is an open reading frame whose function is uncertain. V was cut by 2 bases and J by 1 base, with 21 bases left in between. CDR3 size: 19 residues. DNA for the CDR3: TGCGCCAGCAGTCAAGCGGAGGTAAACCTGGCGGAAAGCAATCAGCCCCAGCATTTT. This sequence encodes CASSQAEVNLAESNQPQHF.

This sequence joins TRBV18 and TRBJ1-1; D is possibly TRBD1 (6 bases). CDR1 is KGHSH and CDR2 is LQKENI in the germline V gene. V lost 3 bases to trimming and J lost 0 bases, with 14 bases between them. The CDR3 has 16 residues. In nucleotides, the CDR3 is TGTGCCAGCTCACCGAGGCCCGGGACACTGAACACTGAAGCTTTCTTT. This codes for CASSPRPGTLNTEAFF.

The rearrangement uses TRBV18 and TRBJ2-7; 9 bases line up with TRBD2. Germline CDR1 is KGHSH and CDR2 is LQKENI. Trimming removed 3 bases from V and 2 bases from J; junction bases left unmatched: 5. This CDR3 has 15 amino acids. CDR3 DNA: TGTGCCAGCTCACCCGTGACTAGCGGAACCTACGAGCAGTACTTC. The encoded protein is CASSPVTSGTYEQYF. Supplemented by reference TRBV18 and TRBJ2-7, the full variable domain reads NAGVMQNPRHLVRRRGQEARLRCSPMKGHSHVYWYRQLPEEGLKFMVYLQKENIIDESGMPKERFSAEFPKEGPSILRIQQVVRGDSAAYFCASSPVTSGTYEQYFGPGTRLTVT.

This rearrangement joins TRBV5-1 to TRBJ2-1; D gene unclear. This CDR3 spans 10 amino acids. Germline CDR1 reads SGHRS; CDR2 reads YFSETQ. Deletions cut 5 bases from V and 10 bases from J, with 7 bases between. As DNA, the CDR3 is TGCGCCAGCAGGGATATAGAGCAGTTCTTC. Residues: CASRDIEQFF. Full variable domain (outside the CDR3, taken from reference TRBV5-1 and TRBJ2-1): KAGVTQTPRYLIKTRGQQVTLSCSPISGHRSVSWYQQTPGQGLQFLFEYFSETQRNKGNFPGRFSGRQFSNSRSEMNVSTLELGDSALYLCASRDIEQFFGPGTRLTVL.

V usage is TRBV13 and J usage is TRBJ2-5, with D uncertain. CDR1 and CDR2 (germline): PRHDT, FYEKMQ (reference sequence). The CDR3 sequence is 14 residues long. The germline V and J ends were trimmed by 4 bases and 7 bases, with 16 bases remaining between them. The DNA of the CDR3 is TGTGCCAGCAGCTCCACGACCGTCCCGTGGACCCAGTACTTC. Translated, it gives CASSSTTVPWTQYF.

This chain connects TRBV7-2 to TRBJ1-2; 8 nucleotides align to TRBD1. Germline CDR1 SGHTA, CDR2 FQGNSA. After removal of 5 bases from V and 7 bases from J, the junction contained 15 bases not matched to a gene. This CDR3 region has 16 residues. For the CDR3, the DNA is TGTGCCAGCAGCCCCACGACCTATCCAGGGGGCTCTGGCTACACCTTC. It encodes CASSPTTYPGGSGYTF.

The rearrangement joins TRBV11-1 to TRBJ1-1; 8 nucleotides line up with TRBD1. CDR3 length: 15 amino acids. V dropped 4 bases and J dropped 1; count of bases not matched to a gene: 5. The germline gives CDR1 SGHAT, CDR2 FQDESV (reference sequence). CDR3 sequence (DNA): TGTGCCAGCAGCTCGGACAGGGAGGGGAACACTGAAGCTTTCTTT. Translation: CASSSDREGNTEAFF.

This chain joins TRBV9 and TRBJ2-3; 7 nucleotides match TRBD2. The ends lost 3 bases at V and 4 bases at J; junction bases unmatched: 8. The length of the CDR3 is 15 residues. Germline V gene data show CDR1 as SGDLS and CDR2 as YYNGEE. CDR3 in DNA: TGTGCCAGCAGCGCCTGGGGGAGGGAATCAGATACGCAGTATTTT. Residues: CASSAWGRESDTQYF.

The gene calls are TRBV5-7 and TRBJ2-7, with 7 bases that match TRBD2. TRBV5-7 is reported as an ORF; its role is uncertain. V lost 0 bases to trimming and J lost 3 bases; unmatched junction nucleotides: 6. This CDR3 has 15 residues. CDR3 DNA sequence: TGTGCCAGCAGCTTGGAGACTAGCTCCCTCTACGAGCAGTACTTC. Residues: CASSLETSSLYEQYF.

This chain links TRBV20-1 with TRBJ1-2; no firm D call. Looked up from germline, CDR1 is DFQATT and CDR2 is SNEGSKA (reference sequence). The V end was cut by 6 bases, the J end by 8 bases, with 13 bases between. This CDR3 is built from 11 residues. In DNA form, the CDR3 reads TGCAGTGCGGCAGCGGCGGGGGGCTACACCTTC. This translates into CSAAAAGGYTF.

Only one count was recorded for this clone. The V gene is TRBV6-2 or TRBV6-3, the J gene TRBJ1-1; perhaps TRBD1 as D (5 bases). The V end lost 2 bases, the J end lost 7 bases, and 17 bases lay between the germline ends. The CDR3 has 15 amino acids. Germline V lookup: CDR1 MNHEY, CDR2 SVGEGT. The CDR3 spells CASSYPELGTDEAFF. The CDR3 DNA follows: TGTGCCAGCAGTTACCCCGAACTTGGGACGGATGAAGCTTTCTTT.

This sequence joins TRBV6-1 and TRBJ2-7, with D perhaps assigned TRBD1 or TRBD2 (5 bases each). Deletions cut 3 bases from V and 5 bases from J, with 11 bases between. CDR3 length: 13 amino acids. The germline gives CDR1 MNHNS, CDR2 SASEGT. The CDR3 DNA sequence: TGTGCCAGCAGTGATAGGGACCGCGACGAGCAGTACTTC. This gives the protein CASSDRDRDEQYF.

V gene TRBV9 combines with J gene TRBJ2-1; TRBD2 aligns across 10 bases. V trimming: 3 bases; J trimming: 5 bases; junction bases outside the gene matches: 2. The CDR3 sequence is 14 residues long. Germline assignment: CDR1 SGDLS and CDR2 YYNGEE. CDR3 nucleotides: TGTGCCAGCAGCGGGACTAGCGGCCACAATGAGCAGTTCTTC. Encoded protein: CASSGTSGHNEQFF.